This is a list of T cell receptor beta chains from one sample in a study of a mutant IDH1 vaccine in newly diagnosed glioma. Libraries were prepared by immunoSEQ multiplex PCR; TCRdb keeps only in-frame clonotypes and omits some of them. This sample yields approximately 64,000 clones, of which about 81% are seen a single time; approximately 10% belongs to the top ten. Antigens of these TCRs are unknown. The sample was PBMCs, taken from a glioma patient whose treatment included an IDH1 peptide vaccine. The receptors were sampled from a woman aged 50 to 60 with glioma. The CDR3 runs from the conserved cysteine through the conserved F or W. A D gene is named only where the DNA matches it firmly. Clone size, where shown, is once, few, many, or a class for clones that have expanded.

v_call	clone_size	j_call	d_call	cdr3_aa	cdr3_nt
TRBV12-5	-	TRBJ1-1	-	CASGLVHSGNTEAFF	TGTGCTAGTGGTTTGGTACACAGCGGCAACACTGAAGCTTTCTTT
TRBV9	-	TRBJ2-3	-	CASSLNRGGDTQYF	TGTGCCAGCAGCCTCAATAGGGGTGGAGATACGCAGTATTTT
TRBV23-1	few	TRBJ1-1	TRBD1	CASSRRTDYRRQGGENTEAFF	TGCGCCAGCAGTCGACGAACGGACTATCGTAGACAGGGGGGGGAGAACACTGAAGCTTTCTTT
TRBV21-1	once	TRBJ1-4	-	CASSKAPGGELFF	TGTGCCAGCAGCAAAGCACCTGGGGGGGAACTGTTTTTT
TRBV5-4	-	TRBJ2-3	-	CASGEDSPTDTQYF	TGTGCCAGCGGGGAGGACTCTCCCACAGATACGCAGTATTTT
TRBV5-1	-	TRBJ1-6	-	CASSLSGGNSPLHF	TGCGCCAGCAGTTTGAGCGGCGGTAATTCACCCCTCCACTTT
TRBV7-8	once	TRBJ1-1	-	CASSNSGTEAFF	TGTGCCAGCAGCAATTCGGGGACTGAAGCTTTCTTT
TRBV5-4	-	TRBJ2-7	TRBD1	CASSDGQASYEQYF	TGTGCCAGCAGCGACGGACAGGCGTCCTACGAGCAGTACTTC
TRBV7-8	-	TRBJ1-1	-	CASSLDEGLTEAFF	TGTGCCAGCAGCTTAGATGAGGGTCTGACTGAAGCTTTCTTT
TRBV7-9	once	TRBJ2-7	-	CASSPGKGEQYF	TGTGCCAGCAGTCCAGGCAAGGGCGAGCAGTACTTC
TRBV2	-	TRBJ2-2	TRBD2	CASRILAGGPGELFF	TGTGCCAGCAGAATACTAGCGGGGGGGCCCGGGGAGCTGTTTTTT
TRBV28	few	TRBJ1-5	TRBD1	CASSFLLTGDFNQPQHF	TGTGCCAGCAGTTTCCTTTTGACAGGGGATTTCAATCAGCCCCAGCATTTT
TRBV5-1	-	TRBJ1-3	-	CASSLGQGDGNTIYF	TGCGCCAGCAGCTTGGGGCAAGGGGATGGAAACACCATATATTTT
TRBV7-9	once	TRBJ1-2	-	CASSPGGGNYGYTF	TGTGCCAGCAGTCCCGGGGGGGGCAACTATGGCTACACCTTC
TRBV6-1	few	TRBJ1-6	-	CASSPTQENSPLHF	TGTGCCAGCAGCCCTACTCAGGAGAATTCACCCCTCCACTTT
TRBV2	-	TRBJ2-2	-	CASSEPASGELFF	TGTGCCAGCAGTGAACCTGCGTCCGGGGAGCTGTTTTTT
TRBV19	-	TRBJ2-5	-	CASSNDETGKQETQYF	TGTGCCAGTAGTAACGACGAGACAGGAAAACAAGAGACCCAGTACTTC
TRBV6-5	-	TRBJ1-2	-	CASSYSGHNYGYTF	TGTGCCAGCAGTTATTCCGGGCATAACTATGGCTACACCTTC
TRBV2	-	TRBJ1-4	-	CASRSEGKWGEKLFF	TGTGCCAGCAGATCCGAGGGGAAATGGGGCGAAAAACTGTTTTTT
TRBV9	-	TRBJ1-5	-	CASSVDGVSNQPQHF	TGTGCCAGCAGCGTAGATGGGGTTAGCAATCAGCCCCAGCATTTT